Following are 28 T cell receptor beta chains from one sample sequenced in a study of cytomegalovirus exposure and HLA in healthy donors. The PCR had 60 Vbeta and 13 Jbeta primers. Assay used: immunoSEQ multiplex PCR; TCRdb lists only in-frame clones, some missing. Here the sample spans about 150,000 clones, 70% to 80% being singletons. The source material was PBMCs. The origin of the receptors is a man in his forties in good health and CMV-seropositive.

This rearrangement joins TRBV28 to TRBJ2-3, with TRBD1 matching 8 bases. V lost 3 bases and J lost 0; bases outside the gene matches: 2. The CDR3 spans 15 residues. Germline V gene lookup returns CDR1 MDHEN and CDR2 SYDVKM. CDR3 sequence (DNA): TGTGCCAGCAGTTTCAGGGACAGGAGCACAGATACGCAGTATTTT. This translates into CASSFRDRSTDTQYF.

The chain carries TRBV19 and TRBJ2-5, with D possibly TRBD2 on 5 matching bases. The better agreement between TRBJ2-7 and the DNA end casts doubt on the J call. The germline gives CDR1 LNHDA, CDR2 SQIVND (reference sequence). The CDR3 sequence is 12 residues long. Here the CDR3 DNA reads TGTGCCAGTAGTGGGAGATCCTACGAGCAGTACTTC. Protein: CASSGRSYEQYF.

The chain combines TRBV18 with TRBJ1-2; D gene unclear. In germline, CDR1 is KGHSH, CDR2 LQKENI. Trimming shortened V by 3 bases and J by 7 bases, and 12 bases separated the two germline ends. The CDR3 loop spans 13 amino acids. The DNA for the CDR3 is TGTGCCAGCTCACCGATCGAGGGTAGTGGCTACACCTTC. Translation gives CASSPIEGSGYTF. Full variable domain (remainder filled in from reference TRBV18 and TRBJ1-2): NAGVMQNPRHLVRRRGQEARLRCSPMKGHSHVYWYRQLPEEGLKFMVYLQKENIIDESGMPKERFSAEFPKEGPSILRIQQVVRGDSAAYFCASSPIEGSGYTFGSGTRLTVV.

This clone was recorded a few times. V and J are TRBV28 and TRBJ1-2, with 8 bases that match TRBD1. Germline V gene sequence: CDR1 MDHEN, CDR2 SYDVKM. The CDR3 runs to 16 residues. Unmatched junction bases numbered 9, after V lost 5 bases and J lost 1 base. CDR3 residues: CASSATQGAVNYGYTF. CDR3 nucleotides: TGTGCCAGCAGTGCGACCCAGGGGGCCGTTAACTATGGCTACACCTTC.

This rearrangement joins TRBV28 to TRBJ2-7; perhaps TRBD2 as D (5 bases). Per the germline V gene, CDR1 is MDHEN and CDR2 is SYDVKM. Trimming left V 3 bases short and J 3 bases short, with 24 bases between. The CDR3 is 18 residues long. CDR3 DNA: TGTGCCAGCAGTTTGGGAACCCGGGAACAGTTCTTTCACTACGAGCAGTACTTC. As protein: CASSLGTREQFFHYEQYF.

J is TRBJ1-6 and V is TRBV6-5; 7 nucleotides line up with TRBD1. The CDR3 has 13 residues. Trimming at V came to 6 bases and at J to 8 bases, leaving 4 bases not matched to a gene. In germline, CDR1 is MNHEY, CDR2 SVGAGI. CDR3 coding DNA: TGTGCCAGCAGCCGGGACAGAGATTCACCCCTCCACTTT. Protein product: CASSRDRDSPLHF.

Comments on this clone: One junction end does not reproduce the germline sequence, and a read error may be involved. The sample holds other DNA sequences that translate to the same CDR3. The chain employs TRBV5-1 and TRBJ2-7; 8 bases map to TRBD1. Germline CDR1 reads SGHRS; CDR2 reads YFSETQ. This CDR3 has 15 amino acids. CDR3 sequence reads: CASSLLGQGVDEQYF. The CDR3, as DNA: TGCGCCAGCAGCTTACTAGGACAGGGCGTCGACGAGCAGTACTTT.

The chain uses TRBV4-1 and TRBJ2-1; possibly TRBD2 for D (5 bases). The germline V and J ends were trimmed by 4 bases and 0 bases, with 10 bases remaining between them. Germline V gene lookup returns CDR1 MGHRA and CDR2 YSYEKL. This CDR3 is 15 amino acids long. CDR3 protein: CASSRAVSSYNEQFF. CDR3 nucleotides: TGCGCCAGCAGCCGAGCGGTTTCCTCCTACAATGAGCAGTTCTTC.

The chain combines TRBV25-1 with TRBJ1-2; 9 bases are shared with TRBD1. The CDR3 is 13 amino acids. Germline V gives CDR1 MGHDK, CDR2 SYGVNS. J gave up 3 bases and V 6 bases, and 2 bases lay outside the gene matches. CDR3 protein: CASRGTGYYGYTF. The CDR3 DNA reads TGTGCCAGCAGGGGGACAGGGTACTATGGCTACACCTTC.

The V and J genes are TRBV6-1 and TRBJ2-7, with a tentative D call TRBD2 (6 bases). The V gene lost 4 bases and the J gene lost 6 bases, with 19 bases spanning the gap. The CDR3 extends over 15 amino acids. Germline V CDR1 and CDR2: MNHNS, SASEGT. CDR3 in amino acids: CASSGRDSFLPEQYF. The CDR3, as DNA: TGTGCCAGCAGTGGTCGGGACTCCTTTCTGCCCGAGCAGTACTTC.

The rearrangement links TRBV29-1 to TRBJ2-7; 9 bases are a match to TRBD2. J gave up 2 bases and V 6 bases, and 5 bases lay outside the gene matches. The CDR3 has 13 amino acids. Germline V CDR1 and CDR2: SQVTM, ANQGSEA. This chain's CDR3 is CSVRLAETYEQYF. CDR3 bases: TGCAGCGTCAGACTAGCGGAAACCTACGAGCAGTACTTC.

This chain connects TRBV11-2 to TRBJ2-1; TRBD2 matches at 10 bases. The CDR3 runs to 16 residues. With V trimmed by 3 bases and J by 2 bases, 4 bases remained unmatched. Germline CDR1 reads SGHAT; CDR2 reads FQNNGV. For the CDR3, the DNA is TGTGCCAGCAGCTTGGAACTAGCGGGACCCTACAATGAGCAGTTCTTC. This translates into CASSLELAGPYNEQFF.

The V and J genes are TRBV5-1 and TRBJ2-2, with TRBD2 matching over 8 bases. J was trimmed by 6 bases and V by 8 bases; bases with no gene match: 9. Looked up from germline, CDR1 is SGHRS and CDR2 is YFSETQ. The CDR3 runs to 14 residues. CDR3 region: CASQAGVVAGELFF. CDR3 in DNA: TGCGCCAGTCAAGCGGGAGTTGTCGCCGGGGAGCTGTTTTTT. The full variable domain, rest sourced from reference TRBV5-1 and TRBJ2-2, is KAGVTQTPRYLIKTRGQQVTLSCSPISGHRSVSWYQQTPGQGLQFLFEYFSETQRNKGNFPGRFSGRQFSNSRSEMNVSTLELGDSALYLCASQAGVVAGELFFGEGSRLTVL.

The chain couples TRBV18 to TRBJ1-1; 9 nucleotides align to TRBD1. The V and J ends lost 3 bases and 4 bases, in that order; junction bases with no gene match: 3. CDR1 KGHSH and CDR2 LQKENI come from the germline V gene. This CDR3 has 14 amino acids. CDR3 in DNA: TGTGCCAGCTCACCGGGACAGGGTAGCACTGAAGCTTTCTTT. Protein product: CASSPGQGSTEAFF.

The chain couples TRBV7-2 to TRBJ2-3; 8 positions agree with TRBD1. Unmatched junction bases numbered 2, after V lost 5 bases and J lost 4 bases. The V gene's germline CDR1 is SGHTA and CDR2 FQGNSA. The CDR3 covers 13 residues. The CDR3 DNA reads TGTGCCAGCAGCATACAGGGGGCAGATACGCAGTATTTT. Translated: CASSIQGADTQYF. Using reference TRBV7-2 and TRBJ2-3 for the parts outside the CDR3, the full variable domain is GAGVSQSPSNKVTEKGKDVELRCDPISGHTALYWYRQSLGQGLEFLIYFQGNSAPDKSGLPSDRFSAERTGGSVSTLTIQRTQQEDSAVYLCASSIQGADTQYFGPGTRLTVL.

This rearrangement joins TRBV7-9 to TRBJ1-2, with D unresolved. V lost 5 bases to trimming and J lost 6 bases, with 19 bases between them. The CDR3 is 15 residues long. Looked up from germline, CDR1 is SEHNR and CDR2 is FQNEAQ (reference sequence). CDR3 in amino acids: CASSHSQDSRHGYTF. CDR3 DNA: TGTGCCAGCAGCCATTCTCAGGACTCCCGACATGGCTACACCTTC.

The chain couples TRBV10-3 to TRBJ2-2, with D possibly being TRBD2 (5 bases). Germline CDR1 ENHRY, CDR2 SYGVKD. There are 11 residues in the CDR3. V lost 10 bases to trimming and J lost 5 bases, with 8 bases between them. DNA of the CDR3: TGTGCCAGCGGGCGGACCGGGGAGCTGTTTTTT. Translation: CASGRTGELFF.

The rearrangement links TRBV5-4 to TRBJ2-7; D call uncertain. Germline V gene sequence: CDR1 SGHNT, CDR2 YYREEE (reference sequence). Trimming removed 4 bases at V and 4 bases at J, with 12 bases between. The CDR3 has 13 residues. CDR3 in amino acids: CASSGHPRYEQYF. CDR3 DNA: TGTGCCAGCAGCGGCCACCCGCGGTACGAGCAGTACTTC.

J is TRBJ2-7 and V is TRBV18; 8 nucleotides match TRBD2. Germline V CDR1 and CDR2: KGHSH, LQKENI. The CDR3 is made up of 14 amino acids. V shed 5 bases, J shed 2 bases, and the junction held 5 bases outside the gene matches. The CDR3 protein is CASSITSGPYEQYF. The CDR3 DNA follows: TGTGCCAGCTCAATAACTAGCGGCCCCTACGAGCAGTACTTC.

The chain uses TRBV7-2 and TRBJ1-2, with 7 nucleotides matching TRBD1. J lost 5 bases, V lost 3 bases, and 6 bases had no gene match. Germline V gene sequence: CDR1 SGHTA, CDR2 FQGNSA. The CDR3 is 14 residues long. CDR3 nucleotide sequence: TGTGCCAGCAGCTTGGAAAGGGGGCTATATGGCTACACCTTC. It yields the protein CASSLERGLYGYTF. The whole variable domain, filled in from reference TRBV7-2 and TRBJ1-2, reads GAGVSQSPSNKVTEKGKDVELRCDPISGHTALYWYRQSLGQGLEFLIYFQGNSAPDKSGLPSDRFSAERTGGSVSTLTIQRTQQEDSAVYLCASSLERGLYGYTFGSGTRLTVV.

This chain uses TRBV2 with TRBJ2-1; the match to TRBD2 covers 10 bases. CDR1 is SNHLY and CDR2 is FYNNEI in the germline V gene. The length of the CDR3 is 15 residues. Losses at the gene ends were 6 bases for V and 8 bases for J; bases not matched to a gene: 10. The CDR3 reads CASRQGGLALDEQFF. In DNA form, the CDR3 reads TGTGCCAGCAGACAAGGGGGACTAGCGTTGGATGAGCAGTTCTTC.

This clone was recorded only once. Other DNA sequences in the sample encode the same CDR3. This sequence joins TRBV27 and TRBJ2-1; 14 bases fit TRBD2. V lost 3 bases and J lost 3; bases outside the gene matches: 7. The germline gives CDR1 MNHEY, CDR2 SMNVEV (reference sequence). This CDR3 contains 18 residues. The CDR3 region is CASSFRPGTSGGYNEQFF. As DNA, the CDR3 is TGTGCCAGCAGTTTCCGGCCAGGGACTAGCGGGGGCTACAATGAGCAGTTCTTC.

V usage is TRBV10-3 and J usage is TRBJ2-5; D perhaps matches TRBD2 (5 bases). The CDR3 has 12 amino acids. CDR1 and CDR2 (germline): ENHRY, SYGVKD. The V gene lost 8 bases and the J gene lost 2 bases, with 9 bases spanning the gap. Here the CDR3 reads CAIGSLQETQYF. As DNA, the CDR3 is TGTGCCATCGGGAGCCTACAAGAGACCCAGTACTTC.

This chain connects TRBV5-4 to TRBJ2-4; the D gene is possibly TRBD1 (6 bases). Per the germline V gene, CDR1 is SGHNT and CDR2 is YYREEE (reference sequence). The length of the CDR3 is 16 residues. With 0 bases removed from V and 0 bases from J, the gap between germline ends came to 10 bases. The DNA for the CDR3 is TGTGCCAGCAGCTTGGGGGGGCCACTAGCCAAAAACATTCAGTACTTC. This gives the protein CASSLGGPLAKNIQYF.

The chain recombines TRBV6-6 with TRBJ2-7; TRBD1 matches 7 bases. The CDR3 sequence is 14 residues long. V lost 9 bases and J lost 6; bases outside the gene matches: 14. The germline CDR1 and CDR2 sequences are MNHNY and SVGAGI (reference sequence). The CDR3: CASDRAENPLEQYF. The CDR3 DNA is TGTGCCAGTGACAGGGCGGAAAACCCCCTCGAGCAGTACTTC.

This clone was observed a handful of times. The chain uses TRBV5-1 and TRBJ2-7; 11 bases align to TRBD2. J was trimmed by 3 bases and V by 0 bases; bases with no gene match: 5. The germline gives CDR1 SGHRS, CDR2 YFSETQ. This CDR3 spans 16 amino acids. Here the CDR3 reads CASSLGGTSGIYEQYF. DNA for the CDR3: TGCGCCAGCAGCTTGGGGGGGACTAGCGGAATCTACGAGCAGTACTTC. Full variable domain (outside the CDR3, taken from reference TRBV5-1 and TRBJ2-7): KAGVTQTPRYLIKTRGQQVTLSCSPISGHRSVSWYQQTPGQGLQFLFEYFSETQRNKGNFPGRFSGRQFSNSRSEMNVSTLELGDSALYLCASSLGGTSGIYEQYFGPGTRLTVT.

This chain links TRBV7-7 with TRBJ2-5, with TRBD1 matching over 8 bases. Germline CDR1 and CDR2: SSHAT and FNYEAQ (reference sequence). CDR3 length: 13 amino acids. Trimming cost V 5 bases and J 5 bases; bases outside gene matches: 4. In DNA, the CDR3 is TGTGCCAGCAGCCGCGACAGGGGTGAGACCCAGTACTTC. Translating it yields CASSRDRGETQYF. The variable domain in full, with the rest retrieved from reference TRBV7-7 and TRBJ2-5, is GAGVSQSPRYKVTKRGQDVTLRCDPISSHATLYWYQQALGQGPEFLTYFNYEAQPDKSGLPSDRFSAERPEGSISTLTIQRTEQRDSAMYRCASSRDRGETQYFGPGTRLLVL.

This chain links TRBV6-6 with TRBJ2-1; 8 positions agree with TRBD2. J gave up 0 bases and V 6 bases, and 4 bases lay outside the gene matches. CDR1 and CDR2 from the germline V gene are MNHNY and SVGAGI (reference sequence). CDR3 length equals 15 residues. CDR3 in amino acids: CASSRSGTSYNEQFF. The CDR3 region has the DNA TGTGCCAGCAGCCGTAGCGGGACCTCCTACAATGAGCAGTTCTTC.